The 30 T cell receptor beta chains presented below share a single source sample, sequenced in a study of blood T cell repertoires in COVID-19. Clones were read by immunoSEQ multiplex PCR, and TCRdb kept only the in-frame ones, dropping some. Of some 40,000 clones listed, roughly 69% were seen once; the top ten hold about 5.9%. What was sequenced was peripheral blood. The receptors originated from a man of 80 years or more with acute or convalescent COVID-19.

The rearrangement uses TRBV10-3 and TRBJ2-3, with 10 bases matching TRBD2. The CDR3 has 15 residues. Germline CDR1 and CDR2: ENHRY and SYGVKD. The J segment lost 6 bases and the V segment lost 10 bases, leaving 13 bases of the junction unmatched. The CDR3 reads CATNPTSGNGDTQYF. Here the CDR3 DNA reads TGTGCCACCAACCCTACTAGCGGGAACGGGGATACGCAGTATTTT.

The V call is TRBV27, the J call TRBJ1-6; D perhaps matches TRBD1 (5 bases). The germline V and J ends were trimmed by 5 bases and 7 bases, with 12 bases remaining between them. The germline V gene has CDR1 MNHEY and CDR2 SMNVEV (reference sequence). This CDR3 region has 14 residues. The CDR3 DNA reads as TGTGCCAGCAGTCCGACGACAGTAAATTCACCCCTCCACTTT. Its protein is CASSPTTVNSPLHF.

This rearrangement joins TRBV5-1 to TRBJ2-2, with D perhaps TRBD2 (5 bases). The CDR3 covers 15 residues. The germline V gene encodes CDR1 SGHRS and CDR2 YFSETQ. Trimming removed 6 bases at V and 2 bases at J, with 14 bases between. This CDR3 is CASTHQEVNTGELFF. In DNA form, the CDR3 reads TGCGCCAGCACCCACCAGGAGGTAAACACCGGGGAGCTGTTTTTT.

The table lists this clone with a few counts. The chain uses TRBV7-9 and TRBJ2-3; 10 bases line up with TRBD1. CDR3 length: 16 amino acids. With V trimmed by 11 bases and J by 2 bases, 13 bases remained unmatched. From germline, CDR1 is SEHNR and CDR2 FQNEAQ (reference sequence). DNA for the CDR3: TGTGCCTGGGGACAGGGGACCTCTCTCGACACAGATACGCAGTATTTT. As protein: CAWGQGTSLDTDTQYF.

The chain combines TRBV4-1 with TRBJ2-5, with 7 bases that match TRBD2. Germline V gene data show CDR1 as MGHRA and CDR2 as YSYEKL. The CDR3 runs 14 residues. Trimming removed 7 bases from V and 4 bases from J; junction bases left unmatched: 9. The CDR3 DNA sequence: TGCGCCAGCAAAAATCTGGGGGGGACAGAGACCCAGTACTTC. Amino acids: CASKNLGGTETQYF.

This CDR3 reads CASSLRGTGGLADTQYF. The CDR3 nucleotides are TGTGCCAGCAGCTTACGTGGGACAGGGGGCTTGGCAGATACGCAGTATTTT. This sequence joins TRBV7-3 and TRBJ2-3; 12 bases map to TRBD1. The CDR3 runs to 17 residues. CDR1 is SGHTA and CDR2 is FQGTGA in the germline V gene. Trimming at V came to 2 bases and at J to 4 bases, leaving 7 bases not matched to a gene.

The V call is TRBV6-2 or TRBV6-3, the J call TRBJ2-7, with D possibly being TRBD1 (8 bases). V was pared by 5 bases and J by 5 bases, with 19 bases between. The length of the CDR3 is 15 residues. Per germline, CDR1 MNHEY and CDR2 SVGEGT. This CDR3 is CASSPLGQGGNEQYF. The DNA for the CDR3 is TGTGCCAGCAGTCCCTTAGGACAGGGAGGGAACGAGCAGTACTTC.

This clone is categorized as medium-sized. The DNA for the CDR3 is TGTGCCAGCAGCCCCTCTCGGGAGACATACACTGAAGCTTTCTTT. It specifies CASSPSRETYTEAFF. The V gene is TRBV7-3, the J gene TRBJ1-1; D is ambiguous. CDR1 SGHTA and CDR2 FQGTGA come from the germline V gene. V lost 5 bases and J 3 bases, leaving 16 bases between the germline ends. The length of the CDR3 is 15 residues.

This rearrangement joins TRBV4-3 to TRBJ1-2, with D maybe TRBD1 (6 bases). This CDR3 is 15 amino acids long. Trimming removed 0 bases from V and 6 bases from J, with 14 bases in between. CDR1 is LGHNA and CDR2 is YSLEER in the germline V gene. The CDR3 protein is CASSQDYRGSNGYTF. DNA for the CDR3: TGCGCCAGCAGCCAAGATTATAGGGGGTCTAATGGCTACACCTTC.

The chain employs TRBV9 and TRBJ1-1; D possibly corresponds to TRBD1 (6 bases). V was trimmed by 4 bases and J by 6 bases, leaving 19 bases between them. The CDR3 runs 15 residues. CDR1 and CDR2 (germline): SGDLS, YYNGEE. CDR3: CASSPRGGGFAEAFF. CDR3 coding DNA: TGTGCCAGCAGCCCACGGGGAGGGGGTTTCGCTGAAGCTTTCTTT.

The chain carries TRBV29-1 and TRBJ1-2, with 7 nucleotides matching TRBD1. From germline, CDR1 is SQVTM and CDR2 ANQGSEA. Trimming removed 5 bases from V and 0 bases from J; junction bases left unmatched: 3. The CDR3 is made up of 13 amino acids. The CDR3 DNA follows: TGCAGCGTTACCGGGACAGCTAACTATGGCTACACCTTC. Protein sequence: CSVTGTANYGYTF.

The chain joins TRBV6-5 to TRBJ1-3, with TRBD1 matching 9 bases. CDR1 and CDR2 (germline): MNHEY, SVGAGI. This CDR3 spans 15 amino acids. V dropped 6 bases and J dropped 4; count of bases not matched to a gene: 7. The CDR3 sequence is CASSLGQGYGNTIYF. In DNA, the CDR3 is TGTGCCAGCAGCCTAGGACAGGGGTACGGAAACACCATATATTTT.

J is TRBJ2-1 and V is TRBV11-2; 7 nucleotides align to TRBD1. Losses at the gene ends were 1 base for V and 5 bases for J; bases not matched to a gene: 5. The CDR3 length is 15 residues. CDR1 and CDR2 from the germline V gene are SGHAT and FQNNGV. CDR3 in amino acids: CASSLVQGLHNEQFF. CDR3 DNA sequence: TGTGCCAGCAGCTTAGTACAGGGGCTTCACAATGAGCAGTTCTTC.

V and J are TRBV30 and TRBJ2-7, with D possibly TRBD1 on 6 matching bases. The germline CDR1 and CDR2 sequences are GTSNPN and SVGIG (reference sequence). Trimming took 3 bases from V and 0 from J, leaving 15 bases between them. There are 15 residues in the CDR3. The CDR3 nucleotides are TGTGCCTGGAGCCTGGCTGGACAGAGCTCCTACGAGCAGTACTTC. Amino acids: CAWSLAGQSSYEQYF.

The chain joins TRBV30 to TRBJ2-7; 11 nucleotides agree with TRBD1. Germline CDR1 reads GTSNPN; CDR2 reads SVGIG (reference sequence). The V and J ends lost 8 bases and 3 bases, in that order; junction bases with no gene match: 9. The CDR3 totals 14 residues. The CDR3 here is CASLPGQGDYEQYF. CDR3 nucleotides: TGTGCCAGCCTACCGGGACAGGGGGACTACGAGCAGTACTTC.

A few counts support this clone. The chain carries TRBV4-1 and TRBJ2-1, with 8 bases aligning to TRBD1. This CDR3 is built from 16 residues. Germline assignment: CDR1 MGHRA and CDR2 YSYEKL. Trimming took 4 bases from V and 4 from J; bases not matched to a gene: 9. The CDR3 nucleotides are TGCGCCAGCAGCCGAGACGCGGGACAGGTGTACAATGAGCAGTTCTTC. It yields the protein CASSRDAGQVYNEQFF.

The rearrangement links TRBV7-8 to TRBJ2-7; TRBD2 might be the D (6 bases). The germline V gene encodes CDR1 SGHVS and CDR2 FQNEAQ. Trimming removed 2 bases at V and 6 bases at J, with 14 bases between. This CDR3 has 14 amino acids. The CDR3 sequence is CASSLSTGEGEQYF. CDR3 sequence (DNA): TGTGCCAGCAGCTTATCAACGGGAGAGGGCGAGCAGTACTTC.

This clone was recorded once. V usage is TRBV27 and J usage is TRBJ1-6, with 8 nucleotides matching TRBD1. The V gene's germline CDR1 is MNHEY and CDR2 SMNVEV (reference sequence). The CDR3 is made up of 15 amino acids. V gave up 3 bases and J gave up 7 bases; unmatched junction bases: 5. CDR3 protein: CASSFATGANSPLHF. CDR3 nucleotides: TGTGCCAGCAGTTTCGCGACAGGGGCGAATTCACCCCTCCACTTT.

This chain uses TRBV9 with TRBJ2-3; 9 bases agree with TRBD2. The junction had 6 bases not matched to a gene; V was cut back by 7 bases and J by 3 bases. This CDR3 is built from 14 residues. Germline CDR1 SGDLS, CDR2 YYNGEE. CDR3 sequence: CASGGLALTDTQYF. The CDR3 DNA sequence: TGTGCCAGCGGGGGACTAGCTTTGACAGATACGCAGTATTTT.

The rearrangement joins TRBV4-2 to TRBJ1-2; a weak D match, TRBD1 (6 bases). CDR3 length: 13 residues. The V end was cut by 1 base, the J end by 6 bases, with 9 bases between. Germline V gene lookup returns CDR1 LGHNA and CDR2 YNFKEQ. The CDR3 sequence: CASSQGAGDGYTF. The CDR3, as DNA: TGTGCCAGCAGCCAAGGGGCAGGGGATGGCTACACCTTC.

V and J are TRBV27 and TRBJ1-5, with D maybe TRBD1 (6 bases). The CDR3 spans 14 residues. Trimming pared 8 bases from V and 4 bases from J, leaving 15 bases between. The V gene's germline CDR1 is MNHEY and CDR2 SMNVEV (reference sequence). CDR3: CASRGGDRNQPQHF. In DNA form, the CDR3 reads TGTGCCAGCCGCGGGGGCGACAGAAATCAGCCCCAGCATTTT.

The J gene is TRBJ1-2, the V gene TRBV2, with D perhaps matching TRBD1 (5 bases). Germline V gene sequence: CDR1 SNHLY, CDR2 FYNNEI. The V end was cut by 3 bases, the J end by 1 base, with 9 bases between. The CDR3 consists of 14 residues. The CDR3 loop is CASSDGGFNYGYTF. CDR3 in DNA: TGTGCCAGCAGTGATGGGGGGTTTAACTATGGCTACACCTTC.

For this clone: Relative to the germline gene, one junction end is altered; a read error may explain this. The chain has TRBV6-4 and TRBJ1-1, with a weak D call TRBD1 (6 bases). The CDR3 covers 13 residues. Germline-derived CDR1 and CDR2 are MRHNA and SNTAGT. CDR3: CASSNNRDTEAFF. Here the CDR3 DNA reads TGTGCCAGCAGTAATAACCGGGACACCGAAGCTTTCTTT.

The rearrangement joins TRBV9 to TRBJ2-7; 9 nucleotides match TRBD1. Germline lookup yields CDR1 SGDLS and CDR2 YYNGEE. The CDR3 runs to 13 residues. Germline trimming cut 1 base from V and 6 bases from J; bases unmatched to any gene: 2. CDR3 amino acids: CASSVMGQGEQYF. The CDR3 bases are TGTGCCAGCAGCGTAATGGGACAGGGCGAGCAGTACTTC. The whole variable domain, remainder taken from reference TRBV9 and TRBJ2-7, is DSGVTQTPKHLITATGQRVTLRCSPRSGDLSVYWYQQSLDQGLQFLIQYYNGEERAKGNILERFSAQQFPDLHSELNLSSLELGDSALYFCASSVMGQGEQYFGPGTRLTVT.

CDR3 sequence: CASSPRDYPPDTQYF. The CDR3 DNA reads TGTGCCAGCAGTCCCCGGGACTACCCACCAGATACGCAGTATTTT. The chain recombines TRBV6-2 or TRBV6-3 with TRBJ2-3, with 7 bases identical to TRBD2. Trimming removed 5 bases from V and 4 bases from J; junction bases left unmatched: 9. Germline V gives CDR1 MNHEY, CDR2 SVGEGT. This CDR3 comprises 15 residues.

V usage is TRBV30 and J usage is TRBJ1-1; possibly TRBD1 for D (6 bases). Germline V gene lookup returns CDR1 GTSNPN and CDR2 SVGIG (reference sequence). There are 15 residues in the CDR3. Trimming stripped 5 bases from V and 0 bases from J, with 16 bases between. Here the CDR3 reads CAWPIRGVMNTEAFF. The CDR3, as DNA: TGTGCCTGGCCAATCAGGGGAGTCATGAACACTGAAGCTTTCTTT.

This clone was recorded only once. The gene calls are TRBV5-1 and TRBJ1-4, with TRBD1 matching 7 bases. The CDR3 spans 14 residues. Germline CDR1 is SGHRS and CDR2 is YFSETQ. J was trimmed by 8 bases and V by 4 bases; bases with no gene match: 8. The CDR3 is CASSTGQTSEKLFF. The CDR3 nucleotides are TGCGCCAGCAGCACGGGACAGACAAGCGAAAAACTGTTTTTT.

The rearrangement uses TRBV7-8 and TRBJ2-5; D not resolved. In germline, CDR1 is SGHVS, CDR2 FQNEAQ. The CDR3 spans 14 residues. Trimming pared 5 bases from V and 3 bases from J, leaving 13 bases between. The CDR3 DNA is TGTGCCAGCAGCCCGGGTCCATACGAAGAGACCCAGTACTTC. Translating it yields CASSPGPYEETQYF.

J is TRBJ2-5 and V is TRBV6-1, with D possibly matching TRBD2 (7 bases). The CDR3 is 14 residues long. Germline V lookup: CDR1 MNHNS, CDR2 SASEGT. V was pared by 3 bases and J by 1 base, with 9 bases between. The CDR3 coding sequence is TGTGCCAGCAGTGAGGGGGGGCTCCAAGAGACCCAGTACTTC. As protein: CASSEGGLQETQYF.

There are a few counts of this clone. This rearrangement joins TRBV29-1 to TRBJ1-1; D is unresolved. The CDR3 covers 11 residues. CDR1 and CDR2 from the germline V gene are SQVTM and ANQGSEA. Trimming took off 3 bases at V and 7 bases at J, with 9 bases between the two ends. The CDR3: CSVELLSEAFF. As DNA, the CDR3 is TGCAGCGTTGAGCTCCTTAGTGAAGCTTTCTTT.